This T cell receptor beta chain was captured in a study of cytomegalovirus exposure and HLA in healthy donors. The PCR employed 60 Vbeta primers together with 13 Jbeta primers. TCRdb's copy holds only in-frame clones and misses some; the assay was immunoSEQ multiplex PCR. This sample lists under 95,000 clones; its ten largest clones have about 0.6%. The length of the CDR3 is 15 residues. Trimming took 4 bases from V and 2 from J, leaving 15 bases between them. Looked up from germline, CDR1 is SGHNT and CDR2 is YYREEE (reference sequence). Sequences were obtained from PBMCs. This TCR came from a middle-aged man in good health and CMV-seronegative. This chain connects TRBV5-4 to TRBJ1-2; D gene uncertain. This CDR3 reads CASSEDGGRNYGYTF. Written as DNA, the CDR3 is TGTGCCAGCAGCGAGGACGGAGGAAGAAACTATGGCTACACCTTC.